Below are 32 T cell receptor beta chains sequenced from a single sample in a study of cytomegalovirus exposure and HLA in healthy donors. The data were produced by immunoSEQ multiplex PCR, yet TCRdb's version contains in-frame clones alone and is incomplete. The sample has over 250,000 clones, roughly 90% seen once; the top ten hold approximately 1.1%. The material sequenced was PBMCs. These TCRs come from a woman aged 30 to 39 in good health and CMV-seropositive.

The chain carries TRBV7-2 and TRBJ2-1, with a weak D call TRBD2 (6 bases). This CDR3 has 17 amino acids. V was pared by 5 bases and J by 6 bases, with 23 bases between. Per germline, CDR1 SGHTA and CDR2 FQGNSA. CDR3 DNA: TGTGCCAGCAGCCCTTCCGGGTCAATACTAGCACGCAATGAGCAGTTCTTC. Translated, it gives CASSPSGSILARNEQFF.

The CDR3 loop is CASSNPGTSGKHEQYF. The CDR3, as DNA: TGTGCCAGTAGTAACCCCGGGACTAGCGGGAAACACGAGCAGTACTTC. The V call is TRBV19, the J call TRBJ2-7; 13 nucleotides line up with TRBD2. Germline CDR1 LNHDA, CDR2 SQIVND (reference sequence). This CDR3 spans 16 amino acids. V lost 4 bases to trimming and J lost 5 bases; unmatched junction nucleotides: 8. The entire variable domain, with the rest obtained from reference TRBV19 and TRBJ2-7, is as follows: DGGITQSPKYLFRKEGQNVTLSCEQNLNHDAMYWYRQDPGQGLRLIYYSQIVNDFQKGDIAEGYSVSREKKESFPLTVTSAQKNPTAFYLCASSNPGTSGKHEQYFGPGTRLTVT.

The chain joins TRBV27 to TRBJ2-5, with D hard to call. The CDR3 is 14 residues long. Germline V lookup: CDR1 MNHEY, CDR2 SMNVEV (reference sequence). Trimming cost V 5 bases and J 4 bases, with 14 bases left between them. In DNA, the CDR3 is TGTGCCAGCAGTCTCGACAATTTCAGAGAGACCCAGTACTTC. Its protein is CASSLDNFRETQYF.

The chain uses TRBV7-8 and TRBJ1-2; D is undetermined. V was clipped by 5 bases and J by 4 bases, with 14 bases between them. The CDR3 covers 14 residues. The germline V gene has CDR1 SGHVS and CDR2 FQNEAQ. CDR3 sequence reads: CASSQGPTSYGYTF. CDR3 nucleotide sequence: TGTGCCAGCAGCCAAGGACCGACCAGCTATGGCTACACCTTC.

The chain uses TRBV5-1 and TRBJ1-2; D uncertain. V gave up 4 bases and J gave up 8 bases, with 15 bases separating them. CDR1 is SGHRS, CDR2 YFSETQ, per germline. The CDR3 loop spans 13 amino acids. Here the CDR3 DNA reads TGCGCCAGCAGCATTGCCGGGTGGGAGGGCTACACCTTC. Translating it yields CASSIAGWEGYTF.

This clone was seen a single time. The chain couples TRBV15 to TRBJ2-7, with a weak D call TRBD1 (5 bases). The V and J ends lost 0 bases and 0 bases respectively, with 9 bases between them. Germline V gene data show CDR1 as LNHNV and CDR2 as YYDKDF (reference sequence). The CDR3 extends over 15 amino acids. CDR3: CATSRDRGTSYEQYF. CDR3 DNA sequence: TGTGCCACCAGCAGAGATAGGGGCACCTCCTACGAGCAGTACTTC.

The V call is TRBV29-1, the J call TRBJ2-2, with D perhaps TRBD2 (5 bases). V was cut by 7 bases and J by 2 bases, with 14 bases left in between. Per the germline V gene, CDR1 is SQVTM and CDR2 is ANQGSEA. This CDR3 has 14 residues. The CDR3 DNA reads as TGCAGCGCCCGGGGTAGGGTTAACACCGGGGAGCTGTTTTTT. As protein: CSARGRVNTGELFF.

J is TRBJ2-3 and V is TRBV7-3; TRBD2 is a possible D gene (6 bases). Trimming left V 5 bases short and J 2 bases short, with 14 bases between. CDR3 length equals 15 residues. The germline CDR1 and CDR2 sequences are SGHTA and FQGTGA. CDR3: CASSATLATTDTQYF. CDR3 sequence (DNA): TGTGCCAGCAGCGCAACTCTAGCGACCACAGATACGCAGTATTTT.

The genes are TRBV27 and TRBJ1-6; D gene ambiguous. The CDR3 extends over 18 amino acids. The germline V gene has CDR1 MNHEY and CDR2 SMNVEV (reference sequence). Trimming pared 7 bases from V and 1 base from J, leaving 20 bases between. The CDR3 nucleotides are TGTGCCAGCACCCATAGTCCTGGTGCGGTATCCTATAATTCACCCCTCCACTTT. It translates to CASTHSPGAVSYNSPLHF.

The rearrangement uses TRBV7-3 and TRBJ1-1, with D perhaps matching TRBD1 (5 bases). The germline V gene has CDR1 SGHTA and CDR2 FQGTGA. Trimming removed 0 bases at V and 0 bases at J, with 8 bases between. The CDR3 contains 15 residues. The CDR3 region is CASSLTRGLNTEAFF. The CDR3 DNA sequence: TGTGCCAGCAGCTTAACAAGGGGACTGAACACTGAAGCTTTCTTT.

This sequence joins TRBV7-8 and TRBJ1-1; TRBD1 matches 7 bases. Germline V lookup: CDR1 SGHVS, CDR2 FQNEAQ. V was pared by 4 bases and J by 6 bases, with 5 bases of the junction left unmatched. The CDR3 is 13 amino acids. The CDR3 is CASSYRQGSEAFF. As DNA, the CDR3 is TGTGCCAGCAGCTACAGACAGGGCTCTGAAGCTTTCTTT.

The V gene is TRBV30, the J gene TRBJ1-2; 7 nucleotides line up with TRBD1. The germline V gene has CDR1 GTSNPN and CDR2 SVGIG (reference sequence). The CDR3 covers 13 residues. V was clipped by 1 base and J by 4 bases; unmatched bases: 3. The CDR3 reads CAWSDRGPYGYTF. The CDR3 DNA is TGTGCCTGGAGTGACAGGGGACCCTATGGCTACACCTTC.

V usage is TRBV6-1 and J usage is TRBJ1-1; a weak D match, TRBD1 (5 bases). V lost 3 bases to trimming and J lost 4 bases, with 9 bases between them. The CDR3 runs to 13 residues. Germline values: CDR1 MNHNS, CDR2 SASEGT. In nucleotides, the CDR3 is TGTGCCAGCAGTGAGTCGGGGCCCACTGAAGCTTTCTTT. It yields the protein CASSESGPTEAFF.

V usage is TRBV5-1 and J usage is TRBJ2-3, with 10 bases lining up with TRBD2. From germline, CDR1 is SGHRS and CDR2 YFSETQ. The CDR3 runs to 16 residues. With 3 bases clipped from V and 0 bases from J, the junction kept 4 bases outside the gene matches. This CDR3 reads CASSYTSGVSTDTQYF. CDR3 nucleotide sequence: TGCGCCAGCAGCTACACTAGCGGGGTTAGCACAGATACGCAGTATTTT.

The V call is TRBV4-1, the J call TRBJ1-2, with D uncertain. V was cut by 0 bases and J by 8 bases, with 16 bases left in between. CDR1 MGHRA and CDR2 YSYEKL come from the germline V gene. The CDR3 consists of 15 residues. The CDR3 protein is CASSQDLGPPRGYTF. The CDR3, as DNA: TGCGCCAGCAGCCAAGATCTTGGGCCCCCGAGGGGCTACACCTTC.

V and J are TRBV28 and TRBJ1-5; no definite D call. V lost 4 bases and J 0 bases, leaving 19 bases between the germline ends. Germline lookup yields CDR1 MDHEN and CDR2 SYDVKM. This CDR3 comprises 18 residues. The CDR3 protein is CASSSYPRQRSSNQPQHF. The CDR3 DNA follows: TGTGCCAGCAGTTCGTACCCCCGCCAGCGATCTAGCAATCAGCCCCAGCATTTT.

The chain uses TRBV5-6 and TRBJ2-3; 10 positions agree with TRBD2. Germline V gives CDR1 SGHDT, CDR2 YYEEEE. J gave up 2 bases and V 2 bases, and 11 bases lay outside the gene matches. This CDR3 region has 18 residues. The CDR3 loop is CASSLGSGGLIFTDTQYF. The CDR3 DNA is TGTGCCAGCAGCTTAGGTAGCGGGGGGCTTATCTTCACAGATACGCAGTATTTT.

The chain recombines TRBV5-1 with TRBJ2-3; 7 bases agree with TRBD2. After removal of 1 base from V and 0 bases from J, the junction contained 8 bases not matched to a gene. Germline V lookup: CDR1 SGHRS, CDR2 YFSETQ. This CDR3 has 17 residues. CDR3 sequence reads: CASSLIKAGASTDTQYF. The CDR3 DNA reads as TGCGCCAGCAGCTTGATCAAGGCGGGAGCGAGCACAGATACGCAGTATTTT.

The gene calls are TRBV6-6 and TRBJ1-1; D is unclear. Per germline, CDR1 MNHNY and CDR2 SVGAGI (reference sequence). V lost 2 bases and J 1 base, leaving 8 bases between the germline ends. The CDR3 spans 14 residues. Here the CDR3 reads CASSYREENTEAFF. The CDR3 DNA sequence: TGTGCCAGCAGTTACAGGGAGGAGAACACTGAAGCTTTCTTT.

The chain uses TRBV9 and TRBJ1-5, with TRBD1 matching 12 bases. This CDR3 is 15 amino acids long. Trimming removed 4 bases from V and 5 bases from J; junction bases left unmatched: 4. Germline CDR1 and CDR2: SGDLS and YYNGEE. The CDR3 loop reads CASSSGQGADQPQHF. The CDR3 DNA sequence: TGTGCCAGCAGCTCGGGACAGGGGGCGGATCAGCCCCAGCATTTT.

The CDR3 sequence: CASSWGGVSGGEQYF. CDR3 bases: TGTGCCAGCAGCTGGGGCGGAGTTAGCGGAGGCGAGCAGTACTTC. This rearrangement joins TRBV7-6 to TRBJ2-7; D is perhaps TRBD2 (6 bases). Germline V gives CDR1 SGHVS, CDR2 FNYEAQ. The CDR3 spans 15 residues. With 4 bases removed from V and 6 bases from J, the gap between germline ends came to 19 bases.

The CDR3 loop reads CASSLQGNQPQHF. CDR3 sequence (DNA): TGTGCCAGCAGCTTACAGGGAAATCAGCCCCAGCATTTT. This chain joins TRBV7-6 and TRBJ1-5; possibly TRBD1 for D (5 bases). The V gene lost 2 bases and the J gene lost 4 bases, with 6 bases spanning the gap. The CDR3 spans 13 residues. Germline V lookup: CDR1 SGHVS, CDR2 FNYEAQ.

V and J are TRBV7-9 and TRBJ1-1, with D hard to call. From germline, CDR1 is SEHNR and CDR2 FQNEAQ (reference sequence). V lost 5 bases, J lost 5 bases, and 12 bases lay in between. The CDR3 has 13 amino acids. CDR3 loop: CASSPIGETEAFF. DNA for the CDR3: TGTGCCAGCAGCCCCATTGGGGAAACTGAAGCTTTCTTT.

This rearrangement joins TRBV9 to TRBJ2-3; D is possibly TRBD2 (5 bases). The CDR3 runs 17 residues. Deletions cut 0 bases from V and 0 bases from J, with 14 bases between. Germline loops: CDR1 SGDLS, CDR2 YYNGEE. For the CDR3, the DNA is TGTGCCAGCAGCGTAGACCCTCCGGGGTCTAGCACAGATACGCAGTATTTT. Amino acid sequence: CASSVDPPGSSTDTQYF.

In its sample, this clone was seen a few times. In nucleotides, the CDR3 is TGTGCCAGCAGCCTCCACCCGACAGGCCTCACCGGGGAGCTGTTTTTT. As protein: CASSLHPTGLTGELFF. This chain links TRBV5-5 with TRBJ2-2; TRBD1 is a possible D gene (6 bases). Germline V gene data show CDR1 as SGHKS and CDR2 as YYEKEE (reference sequence). V gave up 4 bases and J gave up 4 bases, with 17 bases separating them. The CDR3 has 16 amino acids.

A single count supports this clone. The genes are TRBV4-2 and TRBJ2-7, with TRBD2 identical over 9 bases. V shed 3 bases, J shed 6 bases, and the junction held 9 bases outside the gene matches. The CDR3 consists of 15 residues. Germline CDR1 is LGHNA and CDR2 is YNFKEQ. CDR3 DNA sequence: TGTGCCAGCAGCCACGCCGGGACTAGCTCTCTCGAGCAGTACTTC. It specifies CASSHAGTSSLEQYF.

The rearrangement links TRBV7-6 to TRBJ1-2; D perhaps matches TRBD1 (6 bases). V lost 4 bases and J 4 bases, leaving 13 bases between the germline ends. The CDR3 consists of 14 residues. Looked up from germline, CDR1 is SGHVS and CDR2 is FNYEAQ. The CDR3 DNA reads TGTGCCAGCAGCTCAGGGGCCGGGGCCTATGGCTACACCTTC. Its translation is CASSSGAGAYGYTF.

Regarding this clone: Germline is not matched at one junction end, which may reflect a read error. The chain couples TRBV7-2 to TRBJ1-2; TRBD1 aligns across 12 bases. CDR1 and CDR2 (germline): SGHTA, FQGNSA. The CDR3 length is 15 residues. DNA of the CDR3: TGTGCCAGCAGCCCCAGAGGGTTTGGGACAGGGGGCCTCGTCTTC. This gives the protein CASSPRGFGTGGLVF.

The chain is built from TRBV29-1 and TRBJ2-1; 8 bases agree with TRBD2. After removal of 7 bases from V and 16 bases from J, the junction contained 15 bases not matched to a gene. Germline CDR1 reads SQVTM; CDR2 reads ANQGSEA. The CDR3 has 12 residues. The chain's CDR3 is CSEGRGVIFEFF. CDR3 in DNA: TGCAGCGAAGGGCGGGGGGTTATTTTTGAATTCTTC.

This clone was seen just once. This chain joins TRBV6-5 and TRBJ1-1, with a tentative D call TRBD1 (5 bases). The CDR3 consists of 16 residues. Germline loops: CDR1 MNHEY, CDR2 SVGAGI. Deletions cut 2 bases from V and 9 bases from J, with 22 bases between. The CDR3 loop reads CASSYTAGRSIAQAFF. CDR3 DNA: TGTGCCAGCAGTTACACGGCAGGGCGAAGCATAGCCCAAGCTTTCTTT.

The V call is TRBV27, the J call TRBJ2-7, with D hard to call. This CDR3 region has 14 residues. CDR1 is MNHEY, CDR2 SMNVEV, per germline (reference sequence). Trimming removed 7 bases at V and 3 bases at J, with 16 bases between. The CDR3 is CASTPLGRNYEQYF. The CDR3 region has the DNA TGTGCCAGCACCCCGCTAGGTCGAAACTACGAGCAGTACTTC.

The chain joins TRBV25-1 to TRBJ1-1; 7 bases are a match to TRBD1. CDR1 and CDR2 (germline): MGHDK, SYGVNS. Losses at the gene ends were 7 bases for V and 1 base for J; bases not matched to a gene: 6. CDR3 length equals 14 residues. CDR3 loop: CASTPGGANTEAFF. For the CDR3, the DNA is TGTGCCAGCACCCCAGGGGGGGCGAACACTGAAGCTTTCTTT.